These 8 T cell receptor beta chains were all obtained from the same sample, sequenced in a study of Graves' ophthalmopathy and Graves' hyperthyroidism. TCR beta CDR3 amplification used RNA transcripts. HTBI-primed first-round RT-PCR preceded second-round multiplex PCR. TCRdb recomputed calls from the multiplex PCR reads with MiXCR, one row per CDR3 protein. The repertoire holds some 1.1 million distinct CDR3 sequences, 35% to 40% seen once, with around 10% in the top ten. The sequenced sample was peripheral blood or thyroid tissue (not recorded which). These receptors all come from an adult man with Graves' hyperthyroidism.

This clonotype was counted ten times or more. This chain joins TRBV12-3 or TRBV12-4 and TRBJ1-5; 8 nucleotides align to TRBD1. CDR3 length: 16 residues. Germline trimming cut 2 bases from V and 0 bases from J; bases unmatched to any gene: 3. CDR3 coding DNA: TGTGCCAGCAGTTTATACGGACAGGGTAGCAATCAGCCCCAGCATTTT. The encoded protein is CASSLYGQGSNQPQHF.

The sample holds many counts of this clonotype. CDR3 amino acids: CASSQGTGEETQYF. The CDR3 nucleotides read TGCGCCAGCAGCCAGGGGACAGGGGAGGAGACCCAGTACTTC. The chain is built from TRBV4-3 and TRBJ2-5; TRBD1 matches 10 bases. This CDR3 is 14 amino acids long. Trimming at V came to 3 bases and at J to 5 bases, leaving 3 bases not matched to a gene. CDR1 is LGHNA and CDR2 is YSLEER in the germline V gene.

This clonotype was counted at least ten times. The V and J genes are TRBV12-3 or TRBV12-4 and TRBJ1-5; D is ambiguous. Deletions cut 3 bases from V and 7 bases from J, with 10 bases between. This CDR3 has 13 residues. CDR3 residues: CASSLRQEQPQHF. In nucleotides, the CDR3 is TGTGCCAGCAGTTTGCGGCAGGAACAGCCCCAGCATTTT.

This clonotype was detected a few times. This rearrangement joins TRBV7-9 to TRBJ1-1; D not resolved. This CDR3 has 11 residues. V lost 8 bases, J lost 6 bases, and 10 bases lay in between. Germline assignment: CDR1 SEHNR and CDR2 FQNEAQ (reference sequence). The CDR3 coding sequence is TGTGCCAGCCCAGAATCCCCTGAAGCTTTCTTT. Its translation: CASPESPEAFF.

In regard to this clonotype: A much larger clone lies a single base off, so this may be a read error. The V gene is TRBV14, the J gene TRBJ1-1; D unclear. There are 13 residues in the CDR3. V lost 5 bases and J 5 bases, leaving 12 bases between the germline ends. The germline V gene has CDR1 SGHDN and CDR2 FVKESK. CDR3 in DNA: TGTGCCAGCAGCGACTGGGAAGGGACTGAAGCTTTCTTT. Protein sequence: CASSDWEGTEAFF.

The V gene is TRBV7-9, the J gene TRBJ1-2, with TRBD1 as a possible D gene (6 bases). The CDR3 has 14 residues. With 5 bases removed from V and 0 bases from J, the gap between germline ends came to 10 bases. Germline assignment: CDR1 SEHNR and CDR2 FQNEAQ (reference sequence). The CDR3 DNA reads TGTGCCAGCAGCGCACAGGGCTCTAACTATGGCTACACCTTC. Protein sequence: CASSAQGSNYGYTF.

The rearrangement uses TRBV4-1 and TRBJ2-7; D could derive from TRBD1 or TRBD2 (5 bases each). The CDR3 loop spans 14 amino acids. Germline V gene sequence: CDR1 MGHRA, CDR2 YSYEKL. Trimming removed 4 bases at V and 5 bases at J, with 15 bases between. The CDR3 nucleotides are TGCGCCAGCAGCCCGGTGGGGGTTTTCCACGAGCAGTACTTC. Translating gives CASSPVGVFHEQYF.

The J gene is TRBJ1-6, the V gene TRBV13, with D hard to call. CDR1 and CDR2 (germline): PRHDT, FYEKMQ (reference sequence). This CDR3 has 14 residues. V gave up 5 bases and J gave up 9 bases, with 14 bases separating them. CDR3 in DNA: TGTGCCAGCAGCGAGCGGCGCTTGGGTTCACCCCTCCACTTT. Its translation is CASSERRLGSPLHF. The full variable domain, rest sourced from reference TRBV13 and TRBJ1-6, is AAGVIQSPRHLIKEKRETATLKCYPIPRHDTVYWYQQGPGQDPQFLISFYEKMQSDKGSIPDRFSAQQFSDYHSELNMSSLELGDSALYFCASSERRLGSPLHFGNGTRLTVT.